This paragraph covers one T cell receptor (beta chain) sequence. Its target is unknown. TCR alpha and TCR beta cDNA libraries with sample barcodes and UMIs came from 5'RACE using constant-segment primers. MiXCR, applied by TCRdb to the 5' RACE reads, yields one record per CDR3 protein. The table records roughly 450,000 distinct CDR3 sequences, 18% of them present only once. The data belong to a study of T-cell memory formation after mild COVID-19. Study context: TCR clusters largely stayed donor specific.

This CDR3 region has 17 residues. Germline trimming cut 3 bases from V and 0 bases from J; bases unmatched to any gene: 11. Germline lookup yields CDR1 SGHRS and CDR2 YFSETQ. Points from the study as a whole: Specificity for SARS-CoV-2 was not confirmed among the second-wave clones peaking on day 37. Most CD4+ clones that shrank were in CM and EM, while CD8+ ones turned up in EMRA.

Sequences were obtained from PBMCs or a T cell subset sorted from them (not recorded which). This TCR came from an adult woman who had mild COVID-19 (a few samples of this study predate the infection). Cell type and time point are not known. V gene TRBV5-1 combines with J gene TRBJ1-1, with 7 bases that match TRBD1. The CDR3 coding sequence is TGCGCCAGCAGCTCTCTTGGGACAGCTGGAATGAACACTGAAGCTTTCTTT. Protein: CASSSLGTAGMNTEAFF.